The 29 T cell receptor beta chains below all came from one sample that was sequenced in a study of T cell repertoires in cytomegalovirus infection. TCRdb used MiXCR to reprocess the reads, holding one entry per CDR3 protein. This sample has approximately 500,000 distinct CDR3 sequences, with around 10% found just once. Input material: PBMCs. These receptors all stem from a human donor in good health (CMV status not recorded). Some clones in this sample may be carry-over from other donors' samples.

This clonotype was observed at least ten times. CDR3 protein: CASSSPGGSTDTQYF. Written as DNA, the CDR3 is TGTGCCAGCAGCTCGCCCGGGGGCAGCACAGATACGCAGTATTTT. The chain recombines TRBV11-3 with TRBJ2-3; D is possibly TRBD1 or TRBD2 (6 bases each). The CDR3 runs 15 residues. The V end was cut by 4 bases, the J end by 0 bases, with 11 bases between. CDR1 is SGHNT, CDR2 YENEEA, per germline.

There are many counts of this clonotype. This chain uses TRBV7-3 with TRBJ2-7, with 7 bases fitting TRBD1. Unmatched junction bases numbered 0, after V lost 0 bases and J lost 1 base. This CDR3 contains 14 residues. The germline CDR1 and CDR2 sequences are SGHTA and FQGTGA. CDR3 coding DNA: TGTGCCAGCAGCTTAACCAGGGGGTCCTACGAGCAGTACTTC. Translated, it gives CASSLTRGSYEQYF. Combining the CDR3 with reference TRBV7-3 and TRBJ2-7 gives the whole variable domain GAGVSQTPSNKVTEKGKYVELRCDPISGHTALYWYRQSLGQGPEFLIYFQGTGAADDSGLPNDRFFAVRPEGSVSTLKIQRTERGDSAVYLCASSLTRGSYEQYFGPGTRLTVT.

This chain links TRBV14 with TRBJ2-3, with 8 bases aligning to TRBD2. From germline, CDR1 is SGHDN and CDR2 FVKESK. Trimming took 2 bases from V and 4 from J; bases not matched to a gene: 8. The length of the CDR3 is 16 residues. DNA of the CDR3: TGTGCCAGCAGCCAACCCCGGGGGGGCCTTTCAGATACGCAGTATTTT. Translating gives CASSQPRGGLSDTQYF.

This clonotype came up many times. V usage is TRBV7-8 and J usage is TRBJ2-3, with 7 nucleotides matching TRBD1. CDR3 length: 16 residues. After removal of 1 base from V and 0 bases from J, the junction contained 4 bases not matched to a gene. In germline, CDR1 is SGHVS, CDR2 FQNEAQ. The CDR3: CASSLDRGLSTDTQYF. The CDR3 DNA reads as TGTGCCAGCAGCTTAGACAGGGGCCTTAGCACAGATACGCAGTATTTT.

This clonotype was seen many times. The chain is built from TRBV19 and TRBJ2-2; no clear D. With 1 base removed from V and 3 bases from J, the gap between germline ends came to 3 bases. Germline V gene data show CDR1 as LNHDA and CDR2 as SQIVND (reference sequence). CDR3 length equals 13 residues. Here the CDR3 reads CASSIAHTGELFF. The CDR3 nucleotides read TGTGCCAGTAGTATAGCGCACACCGGGGAGCTGTTTTTT. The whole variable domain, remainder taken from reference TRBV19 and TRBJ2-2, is DGGITQSPKYLFRKEGQNVTLSCEQNLNHDAMYWYRQDPGQGLRLIYYSQIVNDFQKGDIAEGYSVSREKKESFPLTVTSAQKNPTAFYLCASSIAHTGELFFGEGSRLTVL.

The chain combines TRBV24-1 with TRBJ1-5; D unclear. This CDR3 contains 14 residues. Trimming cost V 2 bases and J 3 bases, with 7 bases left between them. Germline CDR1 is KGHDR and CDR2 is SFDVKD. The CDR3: CATSDSSLNQPQHF. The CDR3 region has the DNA TGTGCCACCAGTGATTCGTCCCTCAATCAGCCCCAGCATTTT.

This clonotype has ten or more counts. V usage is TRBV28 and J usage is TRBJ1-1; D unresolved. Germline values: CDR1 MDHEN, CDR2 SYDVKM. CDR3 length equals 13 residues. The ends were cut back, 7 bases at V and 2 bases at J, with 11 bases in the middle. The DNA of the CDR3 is TGTGCCAGCACCGGGCCCCGAAACACTGAAGCTTTCTTT. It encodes CASTGPRNTEAFF.

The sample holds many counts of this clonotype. DNA for the CDR3: TGTGCCAGCAACCCCGTCGGACGGACTACCTACGAGCAGTACTTC. Protein: CASNPVGRTTYEQYF. V usage is TRBV6-6 and J usage is TRBJ2-7; possible D gene TRBD2, 6 bases. V lost 7 bases and J 2 bases, leaving 18 bases between the germline ends. The CDR3 consists of 15 residues. The germline CDR1 and CDR2 sequences are MNHNY and SVGAGI (reference sequence).

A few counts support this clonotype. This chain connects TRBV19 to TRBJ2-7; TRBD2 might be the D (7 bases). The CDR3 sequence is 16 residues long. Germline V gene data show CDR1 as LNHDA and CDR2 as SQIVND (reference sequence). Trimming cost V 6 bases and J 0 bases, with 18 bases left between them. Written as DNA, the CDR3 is TGTGCCAGTAGCTATTCCCACGGGGGGCCCTCCTACGAGCAGTACTTC. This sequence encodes CASSYSHGGPSYEQYF.

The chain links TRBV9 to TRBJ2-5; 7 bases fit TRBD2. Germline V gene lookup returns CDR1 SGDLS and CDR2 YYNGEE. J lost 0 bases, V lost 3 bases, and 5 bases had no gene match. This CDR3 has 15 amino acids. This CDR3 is CASSALGGNQETQYF. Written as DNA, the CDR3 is TGTGCCAGCAGCGCCCTCGGGGGGAACCAAGAGACCCAGTACTTC.

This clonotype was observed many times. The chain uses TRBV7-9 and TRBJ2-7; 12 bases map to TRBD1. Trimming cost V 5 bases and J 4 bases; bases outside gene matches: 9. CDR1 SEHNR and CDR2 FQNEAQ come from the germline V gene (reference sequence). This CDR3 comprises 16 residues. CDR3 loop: CASSPGQGAYFYEQYF. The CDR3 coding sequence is TGTGCCAGCAGCCCGGGACAGGGGGCCTATTTTTACGAGCAGTACTTC. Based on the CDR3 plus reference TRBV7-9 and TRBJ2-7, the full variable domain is DTGVSQNPRHKITKRGQNVTFRCDPISEHNRLYWYRQTLGQGPEFLTYFQNEAQLEKSRLLSDRFSAERPKGSFSTLEIQRTEQGDSAMYLCASSPGQGAYFYEQYFGPGTRLTVT.

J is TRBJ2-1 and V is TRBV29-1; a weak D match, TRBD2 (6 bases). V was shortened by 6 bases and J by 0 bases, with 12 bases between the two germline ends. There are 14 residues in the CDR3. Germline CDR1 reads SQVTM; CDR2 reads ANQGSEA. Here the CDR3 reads CSVPGLASYNEQFF. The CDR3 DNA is TGCAGCGTCCCGGGACTGGCCTCCTACAATGAGCAGTTCTTC.

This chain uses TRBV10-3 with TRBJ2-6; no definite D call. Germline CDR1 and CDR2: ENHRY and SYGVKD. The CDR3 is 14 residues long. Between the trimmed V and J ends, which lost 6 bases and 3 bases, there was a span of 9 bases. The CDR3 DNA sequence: TGTGCCATCAGAGAGGAGAGTGGGGCCAACGTCCTGACTTTC. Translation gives CAIREESGANVLTF.

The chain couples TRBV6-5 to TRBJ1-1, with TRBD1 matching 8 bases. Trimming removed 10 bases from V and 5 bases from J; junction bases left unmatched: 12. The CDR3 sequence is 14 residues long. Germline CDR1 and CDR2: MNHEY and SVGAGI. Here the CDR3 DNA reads TGTGCCACCACGAGGGATTACAGGGGGACTGAAGCTTTCTTT. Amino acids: CATTRDYRGTEAFF.

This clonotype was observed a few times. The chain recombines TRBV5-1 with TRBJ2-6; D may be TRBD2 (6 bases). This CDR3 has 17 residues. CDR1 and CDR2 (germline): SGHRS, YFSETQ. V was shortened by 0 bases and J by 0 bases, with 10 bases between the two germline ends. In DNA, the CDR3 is TGCGCCAGCAGCTTGGGGCCGGGAGCCTCTGGGGCCAACGTCCTGACTTTC. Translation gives CASSLGPGASGANVLTF.

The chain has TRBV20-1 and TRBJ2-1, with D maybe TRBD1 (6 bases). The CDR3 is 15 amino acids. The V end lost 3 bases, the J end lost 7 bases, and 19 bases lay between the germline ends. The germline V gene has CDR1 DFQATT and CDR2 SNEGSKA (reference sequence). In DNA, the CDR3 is TGCAGTGCTAGCAGAGGTGCAGGGGCTTATAATGAGCAGTTCTTC. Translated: CSASRGAGAYNEQFF.

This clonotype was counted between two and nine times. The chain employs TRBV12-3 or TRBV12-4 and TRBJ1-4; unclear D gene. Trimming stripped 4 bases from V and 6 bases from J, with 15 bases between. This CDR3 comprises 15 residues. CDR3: CASSSLGRWDEKLFF. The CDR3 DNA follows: TGTGCCAGCAGTTCTCTAGGACGGTGGGATGAAAAACTGTTTTTT.

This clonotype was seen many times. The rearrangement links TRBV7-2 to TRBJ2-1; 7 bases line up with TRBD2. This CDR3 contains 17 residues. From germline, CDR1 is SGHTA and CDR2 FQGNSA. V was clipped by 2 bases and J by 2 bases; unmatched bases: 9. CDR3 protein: CASSLLGSSGAYNEQFF. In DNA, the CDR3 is TGTGCCAGCAGCTTACTAGGGTCAAGCGGGGCCTACAATGAGCAGTTCTTC.

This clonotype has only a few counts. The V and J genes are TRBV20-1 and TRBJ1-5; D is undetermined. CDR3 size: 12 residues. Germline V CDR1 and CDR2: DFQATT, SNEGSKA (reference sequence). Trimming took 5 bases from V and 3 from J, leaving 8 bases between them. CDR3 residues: CSAQNTNQPQHF. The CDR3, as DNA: TGCAGTGCTCAGAACACCAATCAGCCCCAGCATTTT.

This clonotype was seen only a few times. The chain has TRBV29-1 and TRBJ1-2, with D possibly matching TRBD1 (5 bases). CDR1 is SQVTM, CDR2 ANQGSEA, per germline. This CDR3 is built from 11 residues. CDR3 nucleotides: TGCAGTACCGTACAGGAAGGTTTGAACACCTTC. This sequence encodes CSTVQEGLNTF.

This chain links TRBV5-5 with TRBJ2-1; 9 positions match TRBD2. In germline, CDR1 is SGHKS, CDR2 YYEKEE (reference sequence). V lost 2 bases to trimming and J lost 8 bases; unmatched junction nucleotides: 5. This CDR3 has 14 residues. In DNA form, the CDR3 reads TGTGCCAGCAGCTTTCAAGCGGGAGGAGATGAGCAGTTCTTC. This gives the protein CASSFQAGGDEQFF.

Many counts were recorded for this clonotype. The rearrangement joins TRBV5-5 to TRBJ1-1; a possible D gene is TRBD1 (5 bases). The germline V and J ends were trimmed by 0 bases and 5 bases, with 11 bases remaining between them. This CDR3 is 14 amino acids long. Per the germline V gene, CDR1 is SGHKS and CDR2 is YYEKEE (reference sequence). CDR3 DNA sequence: TGTGCCAGCAGCTTGGATGGGGCAGGGACTGAAGCTTTCTTT. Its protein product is CASSLDGAGTEAFF.

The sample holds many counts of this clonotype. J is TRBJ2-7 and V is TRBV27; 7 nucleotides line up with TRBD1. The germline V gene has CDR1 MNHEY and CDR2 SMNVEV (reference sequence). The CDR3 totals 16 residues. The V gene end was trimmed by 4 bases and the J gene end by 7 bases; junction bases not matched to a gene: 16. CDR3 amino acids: CASSSRTGYILGEQYF. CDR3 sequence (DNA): TGTGCCAGCAGTTCCCGGACAGGATATATTCTGGGGGAGCAGTACTTC.

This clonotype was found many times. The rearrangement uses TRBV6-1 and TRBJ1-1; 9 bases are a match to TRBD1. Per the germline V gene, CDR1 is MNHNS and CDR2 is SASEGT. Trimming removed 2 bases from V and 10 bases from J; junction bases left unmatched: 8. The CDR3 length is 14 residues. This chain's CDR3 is CASSEFTGGGGAFF. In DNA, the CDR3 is TGTGCCAGCAGTGAATTTACAGGGGGCGGTGGAGCTTTCTTT.

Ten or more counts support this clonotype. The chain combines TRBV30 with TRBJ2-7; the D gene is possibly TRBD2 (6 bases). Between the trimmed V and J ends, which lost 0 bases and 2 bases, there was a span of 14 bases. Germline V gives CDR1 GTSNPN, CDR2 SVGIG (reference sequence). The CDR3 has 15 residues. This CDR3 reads CAWSVDGGITYEQYF. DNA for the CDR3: TGTGCCTGGAGTGTTGATGGCGGGATAACCTACGAGCAGTACTTC. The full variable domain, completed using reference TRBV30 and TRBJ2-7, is SQTIHQWPATLVQPVGSPLSLECTVEGTSNPNLYWYRQAAGRGLQLLFYSVGIGQISSEVPQNLSASRPQDRQFILSSKKLLLSDSGFYLCAWSVDGGITYEQYFGPGTRLTVT.

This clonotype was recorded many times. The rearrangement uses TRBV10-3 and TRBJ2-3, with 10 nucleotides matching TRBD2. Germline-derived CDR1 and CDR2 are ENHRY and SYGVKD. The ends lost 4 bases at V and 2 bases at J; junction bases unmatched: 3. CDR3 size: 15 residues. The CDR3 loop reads CAISGTSGTTDTQYF. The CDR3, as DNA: TGTGCCATCAGTGGAACTAGCGGGACCACAGATACGCAGTATTTT.

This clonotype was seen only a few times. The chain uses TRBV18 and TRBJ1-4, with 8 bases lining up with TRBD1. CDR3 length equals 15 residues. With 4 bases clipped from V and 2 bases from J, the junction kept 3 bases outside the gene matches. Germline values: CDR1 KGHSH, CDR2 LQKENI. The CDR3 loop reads CASSQRTGTNEKLFF. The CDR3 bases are TGTGCCAGCTCACAGAGGACAGGGACTAATGAAAAACTGTTTTTT.

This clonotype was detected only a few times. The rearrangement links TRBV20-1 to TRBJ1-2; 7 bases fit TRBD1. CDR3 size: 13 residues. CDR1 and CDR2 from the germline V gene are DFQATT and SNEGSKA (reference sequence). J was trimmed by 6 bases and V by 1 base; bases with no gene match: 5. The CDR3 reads CSARVPGQDGYTF. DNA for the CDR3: TGCAGTGCTAGAGTGCCAGGACAGGATGGCTACACCTTC.

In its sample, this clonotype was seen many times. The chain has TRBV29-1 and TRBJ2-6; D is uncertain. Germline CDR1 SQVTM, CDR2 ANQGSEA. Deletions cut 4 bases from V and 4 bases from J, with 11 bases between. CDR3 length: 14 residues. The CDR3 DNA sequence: TGCAGCGTTGTTCCCAAGGAGGGGGCCAACGTCCTGACTTTC. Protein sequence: CSVVPKEGANVLTF.